Reported below is one T cell receptor (beta chain). The V and J ends lost 2 bases and 2 bases, in that order; junction bases with no gene match: 3. The CDR3 is 15 amino acids. CDR1 is PRHDT, CDR2 FYEKMQ, per germline (reference sequence). The assay was immunoSEQ multiplex PCR, and TCRdb's table has in-frame clones only and misses some. The sample shows 13,000 to 15,000 clones, about 87% of them seen only once. The record originates from a study of blood T cell repertoires in COVID-19. Study context: Sources were T cells, B-cell-depleted T cells, or PBMCs; the material itself was cDNA or gDNA.

The TCR originated in a human donor in a cohort sampled during active COVID-19. The sample consisted of peripheral blood. This chain joins TRBV13 and TRBJ2-1, with 7 bases lining up with TRBD2. The CDR3 here is CASSLRDYPYNEQFF. CDR3 nucleotide sequence: TGTGCCAGCAGCTTAAGGGACTACCCCTACAATGAGCAGTTCTTC. Full variable domain (missing parts from reference TRBV13 and TRBJ2-1): AAGVIQSPRHLIKEKRETATLKCYPIPRHDTVYWYQQGPGQDPQFLISFYEKMQSDKGSIPDRFSAQQFSDYHSELNMSSLELGDSALYFCASSLRDYPYNEQFFGPGTRLTVL.